Below, 21 T cell receptor beta chains from the same sample are listed, as sequenced in a study of cytomegalovirus exposure and HLA in healthy donors. The PCR had 60 Vbeta and 13 Jbeta primers. TCRdb's table, derived via immunoSEQ multiplex PCR, lists solely in-frame clones and lacks some. The repertoire includes around 110,000 clones, roughly 9% of them detected once, and around 3% sits in the top ten. The sequenced material came from PBMCs. These TCRs come from a man aged 25-40 years in good health and CMV-seronegative.

This clone was found a few times. The chain recombines TRBV7-6 with TRBJ2-3; 11 bases map to TRBD2. CDR3 size: 15 residues. Per germline, CDR1 SGHVS and CDR2 FNYEAQ. V dropped 3 bases and J dropped 4; count of bases not matched to a gene: 3. The CDR3 DNA reads as TGTGCCAGCAGCTTTAGCGGGGGGGCCCCAGATACGCAGTATTTT. This translates into CASSFSGGAPDTQYF.

This clone has only a few counts. This sequence joins TRBV30 and TRBJ2-1; D might be TRBD2 (5 bases). CDR1 is GTSNPN, CDR2 SVGIG, per germline (reference sequence). V was shortened by 2 bases and J by 4 bases, with 12 bases between the two germline ends. This CDR3 spans 14 amino acids. As DNA, the CDR3 is TGTGCCTGGAGTCGGGGATCGGTTTACAATGAGCAGTTCTTC. It codes for CAWSRGSVYNEQFF.

This clone was seen ten or more times. V usage is TRBV6-5 and J usage is TRBJ1-2; 8 bases are a match to TRBD1. J was trimmed by 6 bases and V by 4 bases; bases with no gene match: 7. Germline V gene sequence: CDR1 MNHEY, CDR2 SVGAGI. This CDR3 comprises 14 residues. Written as DNA, the CDR3 is TGTGCCAGCAGTTTAGCCAGGGGGCTGGATGGCTACACCTTC. Encoded protein: CASSLARGLDGYTF.

There are a few counts of this clone. The CDR3 bases are TGCGCCAGCAGCCAAGATTGGGACAGCAACTATGGCTACACCTTC. Its translation: CASSQDWDSNYGYTF. The chain combines TRBV4-3 with TRBJ1-2; 7 positions agree with TRBD1. With 0 bases clipped from V and 2 bases from J, the junction kept 3 bases outside the gene matches. CDR1 LGHNA and CDR2 YSLEER come from the germline V gene. The CDR3 sequence is 15 residues long.

This chain uses TRBV10-3 with TRBJ2-7, with 9 bases fitting TRBD1. Germline CDR1 is ENHRY and CDR2 is SYGVKD. With 0 bases clipped from V and 4 bases from J, the junction kept 1 base outside the gene matches. CDR3 length: 14 residues. The chain's CDR3 is CAISESDRGYEQYF. The CDR3 coding sequence is TGTGCCATCAGTGAGTCTGACAGGGGGTACGAGCAGTACTTC.

This clone came up a few times. The same CDR3 arises from other DNA sequences in this sample as well. The genes are TRBV7-3 and TRBJ2-1; a possible D gene is TRBD1 (5 bases). V was pared by 0 bases and J by 1 base, with 10 bases between. In germline, CDR1 is SGHTA, CDR2 FQGTGA. This CDR3 is built from 16 residues. For the CDR3, the DNA is TGTGCCAGCAGCTTAACAAGGGGCCCTTCCTACAATGAGCAGTTCTTC. Translated: CASSLTRGPSYNEQFF.

In its sample, this clone was seen a few times. The J gene is TRBJ2-7, the V gene TRBV5-1, with 9 bases matching TRBD1. The CDR3 sequence is 15 residues long. Per germline, CDR1 SGHRS and CDR2 YFSETQ. Trimming removed 1 base from V and 2 bases from J; junction bases left unmatched: 4. This CDR3 reads CASSLRRDRAYEQYF. In DNA, the CDR3 is TGCGCCAGCAGCTTGAGAAGGGACAGGGCCTACGAGCAGTACTTC.

The CDR3 DNA reads TGTGCCAGCAGCCGCACGGCGGGGGGTAGCTCCTACGAGCAGTACTTC. This codes for CASSRTAGGSSYEQYF. V is TRBV14 and J is TRBJ2-7, with 8 bases matching TRBD2. V lost 4 bases to trimming and J lost 0 bases; unmatched junction nucleotides: 8. Germline lookup yields CDR1 SGHDN and CDR2 FVKESK. The CDR3 has 16 residues.

This clone turned up a few times. J is TRBJ1-4 and V is TRBV19, with D maybe TRBD1 (5 bases). Trimming took off 6 bases at V and 8 bases at J, with 10 bases between the two ends. Germline CDR1 LNHDA, CDR2 SQIVND (reference sequence). The CDR3 extends over 12 amino acids. The CDR3 loop reads CASRGEEEKLFF. The CDR3 DNA sequence: TGTGCCAGTAGAGGGGAAGAGGAAAAACTGTTTTTT.

CDR3 nucleotides: TGCGCCAGCAGCCAAGATCAGCCAGGGTGGGGCTCTGGGGCCAACGTCCTGACTTTC. This translates into CASSQDQPGWGSGANVLTF. The rearrangement links TRBV4-1 to TRBJ2-6; maybe TRBD1 (5 bases). V was trimmed by 0 bases and J by 0 bases, leaving 15 bases between them. The CDR3 is 19 amino acids. CDR1 MGHRA and CDR2 YSYEKL come from the germline V gene.

This clone was counted only a few times. V gene TRBV25-1 combines with J gene TRBJ2-7; 8 nucleotides agree with TRBD1. The junction had 3 bases not matched to a gene; V was cut back by 2 bases and J by 3 bases. CDR1 and CDR2 (germline): MGHDK, SYGVNS. The length of the CDR3 is 14 residues. The CDR3 loop reads CASSEPGGGYEQYF. The CDR3 DNA sequence: TGTGCCAGCAGTGAACCAGGGGGCGGCTACGAGCAGTACTTC.

The chain carries TRBV11-3 and TRBJ1-1; weak D call: TRBD1 (5 bases). CDR1 is SGHNT, CDR2 YENEEA, per germline. V lost 0 bases and J 8 bases, leaving 13 bases between the germline ends. CDR3 length: 14 amino acids. The CDR3: CASSLDRVQPEAFF. CDR3 in DNA: TGTGCCAGCAGCTTAGACAGGGTCCAGCCAGAAGCTTTCTTT.

The chain has TRBV4-1 and TRBJ1-4; no clear D. Germline CDR1 reads MGHRA; CDR2 reads YSYEKL. The length of the CDR3 is 15 residues. Trimming stripped 0 bases from V and 4 bases from J, with 9 bases between. The CDR3 here is CASSQDGTLNEKLFF. Written as DNA, the CDR3 is TGCGCCAGCAGCCAAGATGGCACCCTTAATGAAAAACTGTTTTTT.

The chain has TRBV5-1 and TRBJ2-6, with 7 bases aligning to TRBD2. The CDR3 runs to 15 residues. The trim removed 4 bases at V and 4 bases at J, leaving 5 bases unmatched. Germline CDR1 SGHRS, CDR2 YFSETQ. CDR3 sequence (DNA): TGCGCCAGCAGCGGTGCGGGAGTCGGGGCCAACGTCCTGACTTTC. Amino acid sequence: CASSGAGVGANVLTF.

There are a few counts of this clone. The CDR3 DNA reads as TGTGCCAGCAGCGTAGAACCGAGCTCCTACAATGAGCAGTTCTTC. Its protein is CASSVEPSSYNEQFF. The J gene is TRBJ2-1, the V gene TRBV9, with D uncertain. Germline CDR1 reads SGDLS; CDR2 reads YYNGEE. V gave up 0 bases and J gave up 0 bases, with 7 bases separating them. The CDR3 runs to 15 residues.

This rearrangement joins TRBV12-5 to TRBJ2-7; 10 positions agree with TRBD1. The V gene's germline CDR1 is LGHNT and CDR2 FRNRAP. Trimming took 6 bases from V and 4 from J; bases not matched to a gene: 6. The CDR3 has 14 amino acids. The CDR3 reads CASGVTGGLYEQYF. The CDR3 bases are TGTGCTAGTGGGGTGACAGGGGGCCTTTACGAGCAGTACTTC.

This clone appeared a few times. The junction shows a germline mismatch at one end, possibly a read error. The V gene is TRBV7-7, the J gene TRBJ2-1; tentatively, D is TRBD2 (6 bases). The CDR3 contains 13 residues. Germline V gene sequence: CDR1 SSHAT, CDR2 FNYEAQ (reference sequence). In DNA, the CDR3 is TGTGCTAGCAGCCTGGGGGGAGGCGATGAGCAGTTCTTC. Translation: CASSLGGGDEQFF.

This clone has only a few counts. The V call is TRBV2, the J call TRBJ1-3; 9 nucleotides match TRBD1. Trimming at V came to 7 bases and at J to 8 bases, leaving 9 bases not matched to a gene. This CDR3 comprises 14 residues. Germline V CDR1 and CDR2: SNHLY, FYNNEI. CDR3 amino acids: CASNRDRVSYTIYF. CDR3 DNA sequence: TGTGCCAGCAACCGGGACAGGGTTAGTTACACCATATATTTT. Variable domain in full (rest from reference TRBV2 and TRBJ1-3): EPEVTQTPSHQVTQMGQEVILRCVPISNHLYFYWYRQILGQKVEFLVSFYNNEISEKSEIFDDQFSVERPDGSNFTLKIRSTKLEDSAMYFCASNRDRVSYTIYFGEGSWLTVV.

This clone was seen a few times. V gene TRBV14 combines with J gene TRBJ1-1; D not certain. Deletions cut 0 bases from V and 0 bases from J, with 8 bases between. Germline CDR1 is SGHDN and CDR2 is FVKESK. The CDR3 spans 15 residues. As DNA, the CDR3 is TGTGCCAGCAGCCAAGAGAGAGCGATGAACACTGAAGCTTTCTTT. Amino acids: CASSQERAMNTEAFF.

This sequence joins TRBV7-2 and TRBJ2-2, with TRBD1 as a possible D gene (6 bases). The CDR3 totals 15 residues. The V gene's germline CDR1 is SGHTA and CDR2 FQGNSA. V was clipped by 5 bases and J by 7 bases, with 17 bases between them. CDR3 nucleotides: TGTGCCAGCAGCCCTTGGACAGATTTGGGCGGGGAGCTGTTTTTT. Amino acids: CASSPWTDLGGELFF.

This clone was picked up a small number of times. The chain recombines TRBV30 with TRBJ2-7; 8 bases fit TRBD2. J lost 3 bases, V lost 4 bases, and 5 bases had no gene match. Germline V gives CDR1 GTSNPN, CDR2 SVGIG (reference sequence). The CDR3 contains 13 residues. The CDR3 DNA reads as TGTGCCTGGAATCTGGCGGGGGGCTACGAGCAGTACTTC. The encoded protein is CAWNLAGGYEQYF.